This T cell receptor (beta chain) was observed in a study of blood T cell repertoires in COVID-19. Authors' processing steps: Nucleated cell number was recorded as an estimate derived from reference gene primer amplification. Only in-frame clones appear in the TCRdb table, and some are missing; sequencing was by immunoSEQ multiplex PCR. The V and J calls and the clone size are those of that table, but D and trimming were determined from the DNA. The sample gives around 330,000 clones, 87% of which show up once; around 9.3% is in the top ten. Trimming removed 4 bases from V and 3 bases from J, with 16 bases in between. This CDR3 region has 15 residues. The germline gives CDR1 SGHNT, CDR2 YENEEA. Clinical histories supplied by participants themselves formed the basis of cohort assignment. All recovered Cohort 3 donors got two negative PCRs, got clearance, or saw symptom resolution.

This receptor was taken from a young woman who had recovered from COVID-19. The chain joins TRBV11-3 to TRBJ2-7; a weak D match, TRBD1 (6 bases). Sequencing was done on a sample of PBMCs or T cells enriched from blood (not recorded which). The CDR3 protein is CASSSYRVDSYEQYF. The CDR3 DNA follows: TGTGCCAGCAGCTCCTACAGGGTAGATAGCTACGAGCAGTACTTC.